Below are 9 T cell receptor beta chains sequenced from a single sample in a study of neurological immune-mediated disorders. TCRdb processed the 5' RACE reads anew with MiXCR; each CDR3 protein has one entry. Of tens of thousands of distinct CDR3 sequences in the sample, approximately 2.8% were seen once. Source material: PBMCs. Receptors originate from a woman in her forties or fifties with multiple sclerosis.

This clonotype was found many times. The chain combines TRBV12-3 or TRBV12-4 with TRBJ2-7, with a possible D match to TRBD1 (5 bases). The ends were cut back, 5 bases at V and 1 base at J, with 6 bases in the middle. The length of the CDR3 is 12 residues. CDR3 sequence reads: CASSQGSYEQYF. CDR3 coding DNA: TGTGCCAGCAGTCAGGGTTCCTACGAGCAGTACTTC.

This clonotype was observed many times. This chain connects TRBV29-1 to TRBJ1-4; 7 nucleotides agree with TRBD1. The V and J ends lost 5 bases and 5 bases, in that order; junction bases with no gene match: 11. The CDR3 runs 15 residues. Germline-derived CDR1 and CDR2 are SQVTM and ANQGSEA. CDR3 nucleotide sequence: TGCAGCGTTTCTACAGGCGGGACAGAGAATGAAAAACTGTTTTTT. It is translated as CSVSTGGTENEKLFF.

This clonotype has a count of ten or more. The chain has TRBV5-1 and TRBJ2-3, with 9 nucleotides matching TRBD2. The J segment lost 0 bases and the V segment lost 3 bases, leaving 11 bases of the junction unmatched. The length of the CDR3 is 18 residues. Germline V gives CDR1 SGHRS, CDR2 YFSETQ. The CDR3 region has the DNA TGCGCCAGCAGCTCCGCAGAAGGCGGGGGGGCTAGCACAGATACGCAGTATTTT. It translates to CASSSAEGGGASTDTQYF.

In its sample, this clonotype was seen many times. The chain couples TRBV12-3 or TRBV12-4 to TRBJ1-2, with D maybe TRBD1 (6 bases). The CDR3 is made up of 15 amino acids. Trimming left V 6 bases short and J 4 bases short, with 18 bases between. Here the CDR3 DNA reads TGTGCCAGCAGCGAGTCGTTCAGGGGCACCTATGGCTACACCTTC. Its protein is CASSESFRGTYGYTF.

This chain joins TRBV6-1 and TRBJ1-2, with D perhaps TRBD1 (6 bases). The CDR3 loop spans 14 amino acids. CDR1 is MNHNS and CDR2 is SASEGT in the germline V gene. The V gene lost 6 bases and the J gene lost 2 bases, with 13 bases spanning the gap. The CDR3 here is CASSPETGNYGYTF. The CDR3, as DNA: TGTGCCAGCAGCCCAGAGACAGGCAACTATGGCTACACCTTC.

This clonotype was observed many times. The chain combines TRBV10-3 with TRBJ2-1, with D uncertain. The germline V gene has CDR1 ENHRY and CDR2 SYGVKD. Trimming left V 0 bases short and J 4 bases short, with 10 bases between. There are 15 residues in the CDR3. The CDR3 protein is CAISESTPMYNEQFF. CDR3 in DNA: TGTGCCATCAGTGAGTCGACCCCGATGTACAATGAGCAGTTCTTC.

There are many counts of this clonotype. CDR3 DNA sequence: TGCGCCAGCAGCCAAGTTAATGGCAGGGGGGGAGCCAAAAACATTCAGTACTTC. Amino acids: CASSQVNGRGGAKNIQYF. The chain is built from TRBV4-1 and TRBJ2-4, with D perhaps assigned TRBD1 or TRBD2 (7 bases each). The CDR3 sequence is 18 residues long. The V and J ends lost 1 base and 0 bases respectively, with 16 bases between them. Germline CDR1 MGHRA, CDR2 YSYEKL.

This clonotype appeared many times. CDR3: CASSLESEANYGYTF. The CDR3 DNA reads TGTGCCAGCAGCTTAGAAAGTGAAGCTAACTATGGCTACACCTTC. This chain uses TRBV7-6 with TRBJ1-2; D gene unclear. The CDR3 has 15 residues. Trimming stripped 1 base from V and 0 bases from J, with 9 bases between. CDR1 is SGHVS, CDR2 FNYEAQ, per germline.

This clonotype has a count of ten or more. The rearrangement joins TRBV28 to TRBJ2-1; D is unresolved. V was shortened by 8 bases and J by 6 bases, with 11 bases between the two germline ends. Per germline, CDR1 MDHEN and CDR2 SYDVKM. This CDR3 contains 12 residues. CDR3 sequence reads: CASGFHSNEQFF. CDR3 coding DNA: TGTGCCAGCGGATTCCATAGCAATGAGCAGTTCTTC.